The 29 T cell receptor beta chains listed next were all sequenced from one sample in a study of identical twins. Via MiXCR, TCRdb re-called the 5' RACE reads, giving one row per CDR3 protein. There are a few hundred thousand distinct CDR3 sequences in the sample; 9.5% to 15% occur only once, and about 4% lies in the top ten. The sample also formed part of further work on yellow fever vaccine responses in identical twins.

Source material: memory (CD45RO+) T cells sorted from blood. The receptors were sampled from a woman between 18 and 29 years old in good health.

V is TRBV5-6 and J is TRBJ2-3; D is undetermined. This CDR3 has 11 amino acids. Germline loops: CDR1 SGHDT, CDR2 YYEEEE. Trimming left V 9 bases short and J 5 bases short, with 10 bases between. Written as DNA, the CDR3 is TGTGCCACCTCCTTGGGAGATACGCAGTATTTT. It codes for CATSLGDTQYF.

Only a few counts were recorded for this clonotype. The chain employs TRBV20-1 and TRBJ2-6; D is undetermined. V was clipped by 1 base and J by 3 bases, with 7 bases between them. The CDR3 loop spans 14 amino acids. Germline V gene lookup returns CDR1 DFQATT and CDR2 SNEGSKA (reference sequence). The chain's CDR3 is CSARGEVGANVLTF. CDR3 DNA: TGCAGTGCTAGAGGCGAGGTTGGGGCCAACGTCCTGACTTTC.

The rearrangement uses TRBV29-1 and TRBJ2-3; D uncertain. V lost 4 bases, J lost 4 bases, and 6 bases lay in between. The CDR3 runs to 11 residues. In germline, CDR1 is SQVTM, CDR2 ANQGSEA. This chain's CDR3 is CSVADPDTQYF. The CDR3, as DNA: TGCAGCGTTGCAGATCCAGATACGCAGTATTTT.

This clonotype showed up many times. The CDR3 is CASRRTGGNVLTF. CDR3 DNA sequence: TGTGCCAGCAGACGGACAGGCGGCAACGTCCTGACTTTC. This chain joins TRBV7-8 and TRBJ2-6; 7 bases fit TRBD1. The germline V gene has CDR1 SGHVS and CDR2 FQNEAQ. The CDR3 is 13 amino acids. J was trimmed by 9 bases and V by 6 bases; bases with no gene match: 5.

In this sample, this clonotype turned up many times. The rearrangement links TRBV20-1 to TRBJ2-1; 14 nucleotides match TRBD2. Per germline, CDR1 DFQATT and CDR2 SNEGSKA (reference sequence). This CDR3 region has 17 residues. V lost 7 bases, J lost 1 base, and 9 bases stayed unmatched. CDR3 DNA sequence: TGCAGTGTCCTAGGGACTAGCGGGAGAGGGTCCTACAATGAGCAGTTCTTC. Its translation is CSVLGTSGRGSYNEQFF.

This sequence joins TRBV6-4 and TRBJ2-2; D gene uncertain. CDR3 length equals 13 residues. V was clipped by 3 bases and J by 4 bases, with 6 bases between them. Per germline, CDR1 MRHNA and CDR2 SNTAGT. CDR3 nucleotides: TGTGCCAGCAGTGAGAAGGGCACCGGGGAGCTGTTTTTT. Amino acids: CASSEKGTGELFF.

This clonotype turned up a few times. The chain employs TRBV3-1 and TRBJ2-5; no firm D call. The V and J ends lost 2 bases and 4 bases respectively, with 11 bases between them. CDR3 size: 14 residues. Germline lookup yields CDR1 LGHDT and CDR2 YNNKEL (reference sequence). The CDR3, as DNA: TGTGCCAGCAGCCAATCCAGGCTTTCAGAGACCCAGTACTTC. It codes for CASSQSRLSETQYF.

The chain links TRBV20-1 to TRBJ2-7; TRBD2 matches 11 bases. The V segment lost 3 bases and the J segment 6 bases; nucleotides outside the gene matches: 10. Germline-derived CDR1 and CDR2 are DFQATT and SNEGSKA (reference sequence). The CDR3 spans 15 residues. CDR3 in amino acids: CSARGSSGRGREQYF. For the CDR3, the DNA is TGCAGTGCTAGGGGGAGTAGCGGGAGGGGGCGCGAGCAGTACTTC.

This clonotype was seen a few times. This chain links TRBV4-3 with TRBJ2-7, with 7 bases fitting TRBD1. Germline trimming cut 2 bases from V and 4 bases from J; bases unmatched to any gene: 14. The CDR3 has 17 residues. Germline V lookup: CDR1 LGHNA, CDR2 YSLEER. The CDR3 DNA is TGCGCCAGCAGCCAAAGGGGGCCGGGACAGCCTTCGTACGAGCAGTACTTC. Translating gives CASSQRGPGQPSYEQYF.

A few counts support this clonotype. The rearrangement links TRBV6-4 to TRBJ2-2; 7 bases agree with TRBD1. The CDR3 is made up of 14 amino acids. Trimming cost V 8 bases and J 5 bases; bases outside gene matches: 8. Germline lookup yields CDR1 MRHNA and CDR2 SNTAGT. CDR3 protein: CASGPKQGTGELFF. CDR3 sequence (DNA): TGTGCCAGCGGACCGAAACAGGGGACCGGGGAGCTGTTTTTT.

The chain couples TRBV18 to TRBJ2-3; the D gene is possibly TRBD1 (5 bases). Trimming removed 6 bases at V and 1 base at J, with 14 bases between. In germline, CDR1 is KGHSH, CDR2 LQKENI. The CDR3 covers 15 residues. The CDR3 loop is CASSPGSPRTDTQYF. CDR3 in DNA: TGTGCCAGCTCGCCAGGGTCACCACGCACAGATACGCAGTATTTT. Supplemented by reference TRBV18 and TRBJ2-3, the full variable domain reads NAGVMQNPRHLVRRRGQEARLRCSPMKGHSHVYWYRQLPEEGLKFMVYLQKENIIDESGMPKERFSAEFPKEGPSILRIQQVVRGDSAAYFCASSPGSPRTDTQYFGPGTRLTVL.

This clonotype was observed at least ten times. The gene calls are TRBV5-1 and TRBJ2-2, with 9 bases identical to TRBD1. The ends lost 3 bases at V and 2 bases at J; junction bases unmatched: 11. Looked up from germline, CDR1 is SGHRS and CDR2 is YFSETQ. This CDR3 region has 18 residues. CDR3 DNA sequence: TGCGCCAGCAGCTGGGGGACAGGGAACCGATTCAACACCGGGGAGCTGTTTTTT. It yields the protein CASSWGTGNRFNTGELFF.

This clonotype came up many times. The genes are TRBV7-2 and TRBJ2-7; 7 bases map to TRBD1. J was trimmed by 7 bases and V by 4 bases; bases with no gene match: 13. This CDR3 is 15 amino acids long. Germline loops: CDR1 SGHTA, CDR2 FQGNSA. Written as DNA, the CDR3 is TGTGCCAGCAGCTACGACCCCGGGACAGTTAAGGAGCAGTACTTC. This sequence encodes CASSYDPGTVKEQYF.

This clonotype was detected only a few times. The rearrangement joins TRBV14 to TRBJ2-1; maybe TRBD1 (5 bases). Deletions cut 3 bases from V and 9 bases from J, with 21 bases between. This CDR3 spans 16 amino acids. Germline CDR1 SGHDN, CDR2 FVKESK. In nucleotides, the CDR3 is TGTGCCAGCAGCCAGAAAACGACAGATTTTACAATTGAGCAGTTCTTC. Its translation is CASSQKTTDFTIEQFF.

In its sample, this clonotype was seen a few times. The J gene is TRBJ2-3, the V gene TRBV6-2 or TRBV6-3; 10 positions agree with TRBD2. The CDR3 runs to 18 residues. Germline-derived CDR1 and CDR2 are MNHEY and SVGEGT. Trimming cost V 2 bases and J 2 bases; bases outside gene matches: 10. CDR3 residues: CASSYQAGGPTPTDTQYF. CDR3 coding DNA: TGTGCCAGCAGTTACCAAGCGGGAGGGCCAACCCCCACAGATACGCAGTATTTT.

Regarding this clonotype: This may stem from a read error, because a much larger clone lies one nucleotide away. The V call is TRBV10-3, the J call TRBJ2-3, with D unclear. The CDR3 length is 13 residues. Trimming took off 7 bases at V and 4 bases at J, with 12 bases between the two ends. CDR1 is ENHRY and CDR2 is SYGVKD in the germline V gene. As DNA, the CDR3 is TGTGCCATCAATCAAGGGAACCCAGATACGCAGTATTTT. Residues: CAINQGNPDTQYF.

The sample holds a few counts of this clonotype. In DNA form, the CDR3 reads TGTGCCTGGAGTGTACCCGGCGGGCGTGAGCAGTACTTC. It codes for CAWSVPGGREQYF. The chain employs TRBV30 and TRBJ2-7; the D gene is possibly TRBD2 (5 bases). There are 13 residues in the CDR3. V was cut by 0 bases and J by 7 bases, with 13 bases left in between. Germline CDR1 is GTSNPN and CDR2 is SVGIG (reference sequence).

This clonotype was seen a few times. This chain connects TRBV20-1 to TRBJ1-1, with 8 positions matching TRBD1. Germline assignment: CDR1 DFQATT and CDR2 SNEGSKA (reference sequence). This CDR3 has 12 amino acids. Losses at the gene ends were 8 bases for V and 5 bases for J; bases not matched to a gene: 7. The CDR3 reads CSSNRGETEAFF. The CDR3 bases are TGCAGTTCAAACAGGGGGGAAACTGAAGCTTTCTTT.

The V and J genes are TRBV20-1 and TRBJ2-1; 11 nucleotides agree with TRBD2. The J segment lost 13 bases and the V segment lost 3 bases, leaving 2 bases of the junction unmatched. CDR1 is DFQATT, CDR2 SNEGSKA, per germline (reference sequence). The CDR3 loop spans 11 amino acids. Written as DNA, the CDR3 is TGCAGTGCTAGGACTAGCGGGGCTCAGTTCTTC. This translates into CSARTSGAQFF.

As DNA, the CDR3 is TGCAGTGCTAGAGAAACTCAGAACACTGAAGCTTTCTTT. As protein: CSARETQNTEAFF. The genes are TRBV20-1 and TRBJ1-1; D is ambiguous. The ends were cut back, 0 bases at V and 1 base at J, with 6 bases in the middle. Germline loops: CDR1 DFQATT, CDR2 SNEGSKA (reference sequence). This CDR3 is built from 13 residues.

This clonotype appeared many times. The chain links TRBV15 to TRBJ2-1, with D tentatively TRBD1 (5 bases). The CDR3 length is 13 residues. Trimming shortened V by 8 bases and J by 3 bases, and 11 bases separated the two germline ends. Germline-derived CDR1 and CDR2 are LNHNV and YYDKDF (reference sequence). CDR3 nucleotide sequence: TGTGCCACCGGGGAAGGGGTCTACAATGAGCAGTTCTTC. It specifies CATGEGVYNEQFF.

This clonotype was seen only a few times. V is TRBV5-8 and J is TRBJ2-1; a possible D gene is TRBD2 (5 bases). Germline V gene lookup returns CDR1 SGHTS and CDR2 YDEGEE. V shed 4 bases and J shed 2 bases, with 13 bases lying between them. The CDR3 spans 15 residues. For the CDR3, the DNA is TGTGCCAGCAGCCGCGGGCTAGCAACCTACAATGAGCAGTTCTTC. As protein: CASSRGLATYNEQFF.

This clonotype was observed a handful of times. The V call is TRBV5-1, the J call TRBJ2-7, with TRBD1 matching over 7 bases. The junction had 5 bases not matched to a gene; V was cut back by 4 bases and J by 4 bases. Germline V gene lookup returns CDR1 SGHRS and CDR2 YFSETQ. This CDR3 has 13 residues. CDR3 loop: CASSPTGEYEQYF. The CDR3 nucleotides are TGCGCCAGCAGCCCAACAGGGGAGTACGAGCAGTACTTC.

This clonotype was detected a few times. The chain links TRBV5-1 to TRBJ1-5; TRBD1 is a possible D gene (6 bases). There are 15 residues in the CDR3. Trimming shortened V by 0 bases and J by 3 bases, and 10 bases separated the two germline ends. Germline V gene sequence: CDR1 SGHRS, CDR2 YFSETQ. In DNA, the CDR3 is TGCGCCAGCAGCTTGGAAGGACAGTACAATCAGCCCCAGCATTTT. This translates into CASSLEGQYNQPQHF.

This clonotype was recorded a few times. This chain uses TRBV20-1 with TRBJ2-7; 8 positions agree with TRBD2. V was pared by 0 bases and J by 3 bases, with 4 bases of the junction left unmatched. CDR1 is DFQATT and CDR2 is SNEGSKA in the germline V gene (reference sequence). The CDR3 spans 14 residues. The CDR3 loop reads CSARDAAGDYEQYF. Here the CDR3 DNA reads TGCAGTGCTAGAGATGCAGCGGGAGACTACGAGCAGTACTTC.

This rearrangement joins TRBV5-4 to TRBJ2-1; D unclear. Germline V lookup: CDR1 SGHNT, CDR2 YYREEE (reference sequence). V was pared by 0 bases and J by 6 bases, with 7 bases between. The CDR3 totals 13 residues. CDR3 DNA: TGTGCCAGCAGCTTGGTGTTCGTCAATGAGCAGTTCTTC. It specifies CASSLVFVNEQFF.

The chain uses TRBV20-1 and TRBJ2-7; 11 bases fit TRBD2. This CDR3 contains 15 residues. The V and J ends lost 3 bases and 3 bases, in that order; junction bases with no gene match: 7. CDR1 and CDR2 from the germline V gene are DFQATT and SNEGSKA (reference sequence). CDR3 sequence reads: CSASSLAGGLYEQYF. CDR3 sequence (DNA): TGCAGTGCTAGTTCCCTAGCGGGGGGCCTCTACGAGCAGTACTTC.

There are a few counts of this clonotype. The chain uses TRBV5-1 and TRBJ2-5; D may be TRBD1 or TRBD2 (5 bases each). Per germline, CDR1 SGHRS and CDR2 YFSETQ. V was shortened by 4 bases and J by 1 base, with 14 bases between the two germline ends. The CDR3 has 15 residues. The CDR3 nucleotides read TGCGCCAGCAGCGGGGACCCAGGACCCCAAGAGACCCAGTACTTC. Amino acids: CASSGDPGPQETQYF.

The chain employs TRBV10-3 and TRBJ2-7; 11 bases fit TRBD2. V shed 4 bases and J 6 bases; nucleotides not matched to a gene: 11. Germline CDR1 and CDR2: ENHRY and SYGVKD. The CDR3 spans 16 residues. The CDR3 sequence: CAISGDSGGAILEQYF. The CDR3 nucleotides read TGTGCCATCAGTGGTGATAGCGGGGGGGCCATTCTCGAGCAGTACTTC.